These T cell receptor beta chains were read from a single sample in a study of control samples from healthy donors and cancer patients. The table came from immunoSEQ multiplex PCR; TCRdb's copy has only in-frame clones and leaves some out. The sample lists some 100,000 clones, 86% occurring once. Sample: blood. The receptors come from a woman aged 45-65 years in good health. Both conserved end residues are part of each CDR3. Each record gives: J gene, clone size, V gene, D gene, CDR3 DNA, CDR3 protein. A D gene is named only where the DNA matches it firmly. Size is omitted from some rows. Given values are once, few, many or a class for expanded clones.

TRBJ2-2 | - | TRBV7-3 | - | TGTGCCAGCAGCATAGGACCGCGAGCCGGGGAGCTGTTTTTT | CASSIGPRAGELFF
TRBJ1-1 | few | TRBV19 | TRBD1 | TGTGCCAGTTGGAGACAGGGAAACACTGAAGCTTTCTTT | CASWRQGNTEAFF
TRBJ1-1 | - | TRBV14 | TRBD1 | TGTGCCAGCAGCCAGCTACAGGGGGCTACTGAAGCTTTCTTT | CASSQLQGATEAFF
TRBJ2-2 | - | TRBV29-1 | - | TGCAGCGTTGTCGTAGGGAGCACCGGGGAGCTGTTTTTT | CSVVVGSTGELFF
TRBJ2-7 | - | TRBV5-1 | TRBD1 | TGCGCCAGCAGCCCAGGACGGGACAGGGTATACGAGCAGTACTTC | CASSPGRDRVYEQYF
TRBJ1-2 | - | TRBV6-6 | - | TGTGCCAGCAGTTGGCAGGGCTATGGCTACACCTTC | CASSWQGYGYTF
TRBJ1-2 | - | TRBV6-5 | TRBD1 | TGTGCCAGCAGTTATGACAGGGGGACTCCTAACTATGGCTACACCTTC | CASSYDRGTPNYGYTF
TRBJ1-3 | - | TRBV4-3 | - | TGCGCCAGCAGCCAAGATCTTCTTATCTCAGGAAACACCATATATTTT | CASSQDLLISGNTIYF
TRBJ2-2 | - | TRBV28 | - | TGTGCCAGCAGCGGCGACACCGGGGAGCTGTTTTTT | CASSGDTGELFF
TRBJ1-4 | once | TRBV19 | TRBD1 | TGTGCCAGTAGTATTACAGGGGGCTTTGGTGAAAAACTGTTTTTT | CASSITGGFGEKLFF
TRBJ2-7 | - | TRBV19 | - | TGTGCCAGTAGTGCACCGGGACGGAACTACGAGCAGTACTTC | CASSAPGRNYEQYF
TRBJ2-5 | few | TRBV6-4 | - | TGTGCCAGCAGTGGTGCCGCATATCCTCCAGGGCAAGAGACCCAGTACTTC | CASSGAAYPPGQETQYF
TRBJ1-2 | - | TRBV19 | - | TGTGCCAGTAGTAGGGACTTTCCACCTAGGGGCTATGGCTACACCTTC | CASSRDFPPRGYGYTF
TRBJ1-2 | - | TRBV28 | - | TGTGCCAGCAGTTTACAGGGTCCTACGGGCTACACCTTC | CASSLQGPTGYTF
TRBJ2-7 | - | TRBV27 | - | TGTGCCAGCAGTCACCCGACAGGTCCCTCCTACGAGCAGTACTTC | CASSHPTGPSYEQYF
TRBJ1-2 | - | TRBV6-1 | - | TGTGCCAGCAGTGAAGCGTTGGCCCGGGGGGTTTATGGCTACACCTTC | CASSEALARGVYGYTF
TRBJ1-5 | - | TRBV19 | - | TGTGCCAGTAGTATCGGGAATCAGCCCCAGCATTTT | CASSIGNQPQHF
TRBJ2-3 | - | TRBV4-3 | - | TGCGCCAGCAGCCAAGATTCCCCTGACTTGGGGTACACAGATACGCAGTATTTT | CASSQDSPDLGYTDTQYF
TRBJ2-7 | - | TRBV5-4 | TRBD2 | TGTGCCAGCAGCTTTAGCCTGGCGGGGGGGTCCTCCTACGAGCAGTACTTC | CASSFSLAGGSSYEQYF
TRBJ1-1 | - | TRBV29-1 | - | TGCAGCGTTCGGGGGCTAAGGGTGAACACTGAAGCTTTCTTT | CSVRGLRVNTEAFF
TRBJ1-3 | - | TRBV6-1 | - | TGTGCCAGCAGTGAAGGGGGAAACTCTGGAAACACCATATATTTT | CASSEGGNSGNTIYF
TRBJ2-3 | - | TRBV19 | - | TGTGCCAGTAGCGAAAGCGGGAGCACAGATACGCAGTATTTT | CASSESGSTDTQYF
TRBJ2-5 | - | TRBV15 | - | TGTGCCACCAGCAGAGTAGTCGTAGCGGAGCAAGAGACCCAGTACTTC | CATSRVVVAEQETQYF
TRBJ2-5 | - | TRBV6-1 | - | TGTGCCAGCAGTGAAGGGGGTCCTCCAGAGACCCAGTACTTC | CASSEGGPPETQYF
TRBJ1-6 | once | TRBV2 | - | TGTGCCAGCCGGGGCTCCGAGTATAATTCACCCCTCCACTTT | CASRGSEYNSPLHF
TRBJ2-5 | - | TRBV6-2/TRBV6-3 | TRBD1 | TGTGCCAGCAGTCCGGGACAGGGATTGGAGACCCAGTACTTC | CASSPGQGLETQYF
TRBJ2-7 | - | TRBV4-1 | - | TGCGCCAGCAGCCAAGATTGGGGACGGCCACCCTACGAGCAGTACTTC | CASSQDWGRPPYEQYF
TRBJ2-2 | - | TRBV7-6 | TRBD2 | TGTGCCTGCCGGGGACTAACCTCTGGAACCGGGGAGCTGTTTTTT | CACRGLTSGTGELFF
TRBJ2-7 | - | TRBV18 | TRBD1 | TGTGCCAGCTCACCGGGACAGTCCTACGAGCAGTACTTC | CASSPGQSYEQYF
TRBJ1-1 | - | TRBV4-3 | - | TGCGCCAGCAGCCAACCAGGGGTTTCCACTGAAGCTTTCTTT | CASSQPGVSTEAFF
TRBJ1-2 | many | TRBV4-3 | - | TGCGCCAGCAGCCAAGGGTTACTTCCCTTTATCCCTGAGTATGGCTACACCTTC | CASSQGLLPFIPEYGYTF
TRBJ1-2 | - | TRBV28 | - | TGTGCCAGCGGTTTGCCCCGGATTGGCTACACCTTC | CASGLPRIGYTF
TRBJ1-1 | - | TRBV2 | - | TGTGCCAGCAGGTTTGGGACATCGAACACTGAAGCTTTCTTT | CASRFGTSNTEAFF
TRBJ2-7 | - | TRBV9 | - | TGTGCCAGCAGCGTAGGGGGGATAGGAGCCTACGAGCAGTACTTC | CASSVGGIGAYEQYF
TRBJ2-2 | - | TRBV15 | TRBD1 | TGTGCCACCAGCAGGTGGGACAGGGATAACACCGGGGAGCTGTTTTTT | CATSRWDRDNTGELFF
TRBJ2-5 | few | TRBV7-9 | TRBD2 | TGTGCCAGCAGCCAATCGGCCGGGACTAGCGGGAGAGAGACCCAGTACTTC | CASSQSAGTSGRETQYF
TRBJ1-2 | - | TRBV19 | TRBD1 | TGTGCCAGTACCTACAGGGACAGCCATAACTATGGCTACACCTTC | CASTYRDSHNYGYTF
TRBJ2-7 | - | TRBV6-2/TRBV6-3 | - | TGTGCCAGCAGTTTCTCCTACGAGCAGTACTTC | CASSFSYEQYF
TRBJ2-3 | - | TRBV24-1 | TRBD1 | TGTGCCACCAGTGACGGGACAGAGGTCACAGATACGCAGTATTTT | CATSDGTEVTDTQYF
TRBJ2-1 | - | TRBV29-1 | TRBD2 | TGCAGCGCTTTGACTAGCGGGAGGGCCGTTGGTGAGCAGTTCTTC | CSALTSGRAVGEQFF
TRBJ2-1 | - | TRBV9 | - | TGTGCCAGCAGCGCGCACACCCGGGGCTCCTACAATGAGCAGTTCTTC | CASSAHTRGSYNEQFF
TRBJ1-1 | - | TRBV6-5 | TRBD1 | TGTGCCAGCAGTTACTCGGGACAGGGACATACTGAAGCTTTCTTT | CASSYSGQGHTEAFF
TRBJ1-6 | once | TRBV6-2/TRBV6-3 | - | TGTGCCAGCAGTTATAAGGGAAATTCACCCCTCCACTTT | CASSYKGNSPLHF